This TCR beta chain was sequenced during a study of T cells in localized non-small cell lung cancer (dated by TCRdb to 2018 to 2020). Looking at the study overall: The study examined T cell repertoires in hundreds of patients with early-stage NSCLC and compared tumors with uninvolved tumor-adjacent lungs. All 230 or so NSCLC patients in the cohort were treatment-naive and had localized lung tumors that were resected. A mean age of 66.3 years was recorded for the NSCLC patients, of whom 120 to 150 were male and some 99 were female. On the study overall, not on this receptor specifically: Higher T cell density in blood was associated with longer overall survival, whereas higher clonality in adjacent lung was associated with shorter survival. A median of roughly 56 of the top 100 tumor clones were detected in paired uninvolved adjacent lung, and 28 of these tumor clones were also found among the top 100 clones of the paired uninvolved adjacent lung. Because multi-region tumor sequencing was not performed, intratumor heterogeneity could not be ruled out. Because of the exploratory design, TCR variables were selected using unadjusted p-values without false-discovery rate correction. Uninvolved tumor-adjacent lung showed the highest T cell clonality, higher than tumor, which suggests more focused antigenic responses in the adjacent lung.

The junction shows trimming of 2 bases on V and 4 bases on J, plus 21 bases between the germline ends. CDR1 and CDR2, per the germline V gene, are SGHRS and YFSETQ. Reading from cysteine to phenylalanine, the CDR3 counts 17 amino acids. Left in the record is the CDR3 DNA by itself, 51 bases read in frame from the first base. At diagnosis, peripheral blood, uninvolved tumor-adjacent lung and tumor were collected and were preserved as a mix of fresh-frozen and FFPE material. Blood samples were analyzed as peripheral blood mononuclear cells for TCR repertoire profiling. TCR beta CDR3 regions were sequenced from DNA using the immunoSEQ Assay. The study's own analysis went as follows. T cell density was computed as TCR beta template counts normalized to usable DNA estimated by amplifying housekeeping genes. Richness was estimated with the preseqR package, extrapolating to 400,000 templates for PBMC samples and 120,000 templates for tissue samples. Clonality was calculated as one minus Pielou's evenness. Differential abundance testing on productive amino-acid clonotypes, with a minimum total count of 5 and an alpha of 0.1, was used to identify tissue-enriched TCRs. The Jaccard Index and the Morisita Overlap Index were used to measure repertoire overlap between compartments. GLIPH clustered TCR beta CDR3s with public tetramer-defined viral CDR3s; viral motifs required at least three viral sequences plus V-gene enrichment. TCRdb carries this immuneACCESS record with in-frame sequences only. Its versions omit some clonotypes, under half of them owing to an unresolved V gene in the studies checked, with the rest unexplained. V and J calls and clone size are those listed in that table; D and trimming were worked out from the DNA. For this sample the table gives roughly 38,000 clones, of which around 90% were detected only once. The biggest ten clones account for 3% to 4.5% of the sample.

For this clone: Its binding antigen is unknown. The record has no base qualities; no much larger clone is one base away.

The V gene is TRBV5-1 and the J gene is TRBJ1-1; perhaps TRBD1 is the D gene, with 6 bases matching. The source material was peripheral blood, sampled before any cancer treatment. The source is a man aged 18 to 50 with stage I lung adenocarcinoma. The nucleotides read TGCGCCAGCAGCTTTACTATTAAGGGACAAAAGGCCACTGAAGCTTTCTTT. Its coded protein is CASSFTIKGQKATEAFF.